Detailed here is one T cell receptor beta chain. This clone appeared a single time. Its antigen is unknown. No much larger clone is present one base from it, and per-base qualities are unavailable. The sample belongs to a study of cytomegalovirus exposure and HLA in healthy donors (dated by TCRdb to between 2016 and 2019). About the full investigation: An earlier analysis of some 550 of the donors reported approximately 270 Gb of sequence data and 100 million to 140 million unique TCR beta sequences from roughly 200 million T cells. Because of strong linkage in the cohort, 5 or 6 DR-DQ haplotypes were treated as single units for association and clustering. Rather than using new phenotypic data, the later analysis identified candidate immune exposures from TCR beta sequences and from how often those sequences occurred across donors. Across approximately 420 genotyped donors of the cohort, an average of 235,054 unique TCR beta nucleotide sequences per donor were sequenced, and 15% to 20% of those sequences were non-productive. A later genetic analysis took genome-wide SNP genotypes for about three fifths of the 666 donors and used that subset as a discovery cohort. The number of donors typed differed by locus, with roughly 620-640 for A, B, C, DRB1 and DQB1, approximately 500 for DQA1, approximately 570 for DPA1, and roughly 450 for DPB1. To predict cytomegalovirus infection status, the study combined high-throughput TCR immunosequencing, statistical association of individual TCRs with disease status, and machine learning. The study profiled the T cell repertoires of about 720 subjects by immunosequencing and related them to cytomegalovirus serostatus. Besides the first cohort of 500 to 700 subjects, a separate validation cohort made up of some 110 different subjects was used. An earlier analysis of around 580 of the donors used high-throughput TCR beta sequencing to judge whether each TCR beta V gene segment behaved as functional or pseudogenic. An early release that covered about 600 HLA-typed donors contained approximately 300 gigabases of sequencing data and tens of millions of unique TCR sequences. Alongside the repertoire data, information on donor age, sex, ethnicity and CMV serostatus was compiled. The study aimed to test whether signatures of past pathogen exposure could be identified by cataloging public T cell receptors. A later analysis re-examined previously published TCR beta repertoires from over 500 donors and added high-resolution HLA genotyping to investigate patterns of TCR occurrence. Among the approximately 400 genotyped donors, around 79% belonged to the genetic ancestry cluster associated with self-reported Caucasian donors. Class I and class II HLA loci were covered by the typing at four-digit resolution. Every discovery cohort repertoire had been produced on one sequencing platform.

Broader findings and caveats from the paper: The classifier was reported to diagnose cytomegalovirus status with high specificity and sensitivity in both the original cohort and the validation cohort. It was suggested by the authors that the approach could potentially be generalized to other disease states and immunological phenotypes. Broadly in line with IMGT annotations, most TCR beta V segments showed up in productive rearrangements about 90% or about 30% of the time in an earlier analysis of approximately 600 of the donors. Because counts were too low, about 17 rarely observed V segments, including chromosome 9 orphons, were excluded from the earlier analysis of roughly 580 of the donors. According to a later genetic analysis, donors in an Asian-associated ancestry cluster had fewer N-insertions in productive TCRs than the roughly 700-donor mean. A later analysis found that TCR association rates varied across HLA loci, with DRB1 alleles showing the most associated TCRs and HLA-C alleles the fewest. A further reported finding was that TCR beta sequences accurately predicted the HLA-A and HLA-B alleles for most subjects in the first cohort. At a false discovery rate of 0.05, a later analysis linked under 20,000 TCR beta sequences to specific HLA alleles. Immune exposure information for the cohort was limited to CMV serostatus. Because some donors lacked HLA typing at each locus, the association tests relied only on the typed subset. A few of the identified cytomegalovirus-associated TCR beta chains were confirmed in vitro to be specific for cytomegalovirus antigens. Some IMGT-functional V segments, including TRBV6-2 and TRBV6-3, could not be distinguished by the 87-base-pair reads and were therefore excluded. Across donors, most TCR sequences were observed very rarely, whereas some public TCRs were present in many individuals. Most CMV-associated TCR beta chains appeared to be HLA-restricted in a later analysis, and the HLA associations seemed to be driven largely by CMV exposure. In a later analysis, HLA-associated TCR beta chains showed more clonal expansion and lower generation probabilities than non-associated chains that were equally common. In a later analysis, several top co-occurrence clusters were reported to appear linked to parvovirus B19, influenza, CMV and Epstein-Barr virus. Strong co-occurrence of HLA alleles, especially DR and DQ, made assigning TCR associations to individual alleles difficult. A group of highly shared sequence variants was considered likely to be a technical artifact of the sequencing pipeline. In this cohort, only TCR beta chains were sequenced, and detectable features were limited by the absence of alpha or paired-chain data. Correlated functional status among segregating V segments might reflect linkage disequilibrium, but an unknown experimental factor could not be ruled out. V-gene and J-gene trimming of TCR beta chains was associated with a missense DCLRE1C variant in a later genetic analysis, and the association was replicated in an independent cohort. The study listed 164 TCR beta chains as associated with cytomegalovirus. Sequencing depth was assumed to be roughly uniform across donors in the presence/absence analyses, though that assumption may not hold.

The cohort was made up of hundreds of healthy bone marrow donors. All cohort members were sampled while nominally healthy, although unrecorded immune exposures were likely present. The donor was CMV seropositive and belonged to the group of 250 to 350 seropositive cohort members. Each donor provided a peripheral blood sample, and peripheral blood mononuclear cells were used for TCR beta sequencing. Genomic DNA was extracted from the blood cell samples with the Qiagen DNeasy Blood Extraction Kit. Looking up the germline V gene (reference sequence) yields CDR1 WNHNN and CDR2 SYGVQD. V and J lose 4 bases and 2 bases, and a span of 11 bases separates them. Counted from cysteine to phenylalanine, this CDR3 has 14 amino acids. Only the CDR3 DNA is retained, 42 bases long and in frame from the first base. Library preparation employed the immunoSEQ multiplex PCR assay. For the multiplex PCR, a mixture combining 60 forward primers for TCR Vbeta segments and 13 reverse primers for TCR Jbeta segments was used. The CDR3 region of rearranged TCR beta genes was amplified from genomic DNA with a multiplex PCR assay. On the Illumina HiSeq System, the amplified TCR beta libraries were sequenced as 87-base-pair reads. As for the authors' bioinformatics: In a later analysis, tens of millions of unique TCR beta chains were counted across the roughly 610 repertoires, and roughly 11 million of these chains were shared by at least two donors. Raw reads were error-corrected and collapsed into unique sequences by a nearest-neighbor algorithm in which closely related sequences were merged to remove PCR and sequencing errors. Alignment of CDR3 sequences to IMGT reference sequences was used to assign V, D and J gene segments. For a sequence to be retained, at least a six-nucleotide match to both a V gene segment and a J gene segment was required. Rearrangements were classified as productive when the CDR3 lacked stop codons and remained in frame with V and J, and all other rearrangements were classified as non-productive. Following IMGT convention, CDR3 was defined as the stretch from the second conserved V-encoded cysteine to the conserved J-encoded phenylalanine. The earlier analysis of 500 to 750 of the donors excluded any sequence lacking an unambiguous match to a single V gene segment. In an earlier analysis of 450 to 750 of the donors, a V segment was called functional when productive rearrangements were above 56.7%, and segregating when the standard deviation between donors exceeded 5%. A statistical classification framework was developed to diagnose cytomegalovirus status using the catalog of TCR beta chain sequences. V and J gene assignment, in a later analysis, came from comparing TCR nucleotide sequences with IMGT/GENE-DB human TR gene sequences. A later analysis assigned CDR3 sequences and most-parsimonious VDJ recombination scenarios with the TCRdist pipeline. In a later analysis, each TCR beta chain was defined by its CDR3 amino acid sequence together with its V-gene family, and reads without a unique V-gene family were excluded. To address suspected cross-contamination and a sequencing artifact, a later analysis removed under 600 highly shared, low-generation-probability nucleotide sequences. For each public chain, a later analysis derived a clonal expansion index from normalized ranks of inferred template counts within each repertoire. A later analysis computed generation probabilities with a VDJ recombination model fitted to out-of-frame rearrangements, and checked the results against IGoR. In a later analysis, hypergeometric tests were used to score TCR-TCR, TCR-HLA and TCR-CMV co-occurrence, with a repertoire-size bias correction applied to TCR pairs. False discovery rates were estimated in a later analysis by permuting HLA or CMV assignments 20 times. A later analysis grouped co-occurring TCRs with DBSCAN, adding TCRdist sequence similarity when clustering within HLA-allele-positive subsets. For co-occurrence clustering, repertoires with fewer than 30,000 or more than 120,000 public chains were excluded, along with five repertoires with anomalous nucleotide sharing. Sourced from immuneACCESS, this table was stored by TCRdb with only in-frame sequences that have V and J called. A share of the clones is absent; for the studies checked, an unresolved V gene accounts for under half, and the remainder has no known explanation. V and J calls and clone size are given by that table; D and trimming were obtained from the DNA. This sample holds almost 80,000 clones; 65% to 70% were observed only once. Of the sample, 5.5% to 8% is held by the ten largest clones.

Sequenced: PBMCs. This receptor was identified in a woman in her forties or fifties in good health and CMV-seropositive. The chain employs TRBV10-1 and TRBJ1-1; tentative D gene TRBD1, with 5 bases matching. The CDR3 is CASSAEGPNTEAFF. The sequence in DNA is TGCGCCAGCAGTGCGGAGGGGCCAAACACTGAAGCTTTCTTT.